The 27 T cell receptor beta chains listed next were all sequenced from one sample in a study of response to subunit inactivated influenza vaccine. TCRdb re-called the RT-PCR reads through MiXCR, storing one row per CDR3 protein. The table shows about 520,000 distinct CDR3 sequences, with about 25% occurring only once. Sequencing used CD4+ T cells sorted from PBMCs, obtained roughly 5 days after vaccination. The source of these receptors is a man in his forties or fifties who received an inactivated influenza vaccine.

A few counts support this clonotype. The chain joins TRBV7-2 to TRBJ1-2, with D possibly TRBD1 on 6 matching bases. The CDR3 covers 12 residues. Trimming left V 6 bases short and J 12 bases short, with 17 bases between. Germline V lookup: CDR1 SGHTA, CDR2 FQGNSA. CDR3 sequence reads: CASRNPQGQDTF. The DNA for the CDR3 is TGTGCCAGCAGAAATCCCCAGGGGCAGGACACCTTC.

J is TRBJ2-1 and V is TRBV7-2; 8 bases agree with TRBD2. This CDR3 comprises 16 residues. The junction had 12 bases not matched to a gene; V was cut back by 3 bases and J by 8 bases. CDR1 and CDR2 from the germline V gene are SGHTA and FQGNSA. As DNA, the CDR3 is TGTGCCAGCAGCTTGTGGCGAGCGGGAGAAGGCTATGAGCAGTTCTTC. Amino acid sequence: CASSLWRAGEGYEQFF.

This clonotype has only a few counts. The V call is TRBV6-1, the J call TRBJ2-1; 14 bases match TRBD2. The V and J ends lost 10 bases and 5 bases, in that order; junction bases with no gene match: 7. The CDR3 covers 15 residues. In germline, CDR1 is MNHNS, CDR2 SASEGT. The CDR3 nucleotides read TGTGCCACCCGACTAGCGGGAGGGCCCAACAATGAGCAGTTCTTC. This translates into CATRLAGGPNNEQFF.

V and J are TRBV5-1 and TRBJ1-3; D is uncertain. The CDR3 runs to 15 residues. Germline CDR1 is SGHRS and CDR2 is YFSETQ. The V gene lost 0 bases and the J gene lost 0 bases, with 7 bases spanning the gap. In nucleotides, the CDR3 is TGCGCCAGCAGCTTGGACCAGTCCTCTGGAAACACCATATATTTT. Its translation is CASSLDQSSGNTIYF. Drawing the rest from reference TRBV5-1 and TRBJ1-3, the complete variable domain is KAGVTQTPRYLIKTRGQQVTLSCSPISGHRSVSWYQQTPGQGLQFLFEYFSETQRNKGNFPGRFSGRQFSNSRSEMNVSTLELGDSALYLCASSLDQSSGNTIYFGEGSWLTVV.

This clonotype turned up a few times. This chain links TRBV5-4 with TRBJ2-1; D call uncertain. The CDR3 covers 16 residues. From germline, CDR1 is SGHNT and CDR2 YYREEE (reference sequence). The V end was cut by 0 bases, the J end by 2 bases, with 12 bases between. CDR3 region: CASSLALGRTYNEQFF. CDR3 nucleotide sequence: TGTGCCAGCAGCTTGGCCCTGGGTAGGACCTACAATGAGCAGTTCTTC.

The chain recombines TRBV6-1 with TRBJ2-3; 8 bases fit TRBD2. Germline CDR1 is MNHNS and CDR2 is SASEGT. The trim removed 6 bases at V and 4 bases at J, leaving 3 bases unmatched. The CDR3 is 13 amino acids. The CDR3 DNA follows: TGTGCCAGCAGGGCAGCGGGGGCAGATACGCAGTATTTT. Translation gives CASRAAGADTQYF.

The V gene is TRBV5-6, the J gene TRBJ2-5; 8 positions match TRBD2. This CDR3 has 14 amino acids. CDR1 and CDR2 (germline): SGHDT, YYEEEE. Trimming removed 1 base from V and 5 bases from J; junction bases left unmatched: 4. The CDR3 loop is CASSLHGGAETQYF. CDR3 DNA: TGTGCCAGCAGCTTGCACGGGGGGGCGGAGACCCAGTACTTC.

There are many counts of this clonotype. This chain joins TRBV7-6 and TRBJ2-7; tentatively, D is TRBD2 (6 bases). Germline lookup yields CDR1 SGHVS and CDR2 FNYEAQ. V was shortened by 5 bases and J by 4 bases, with 12 bases between the two germline ends. CDR3 length: 13 residues. The CDR3 DNA is TGTGCCAGCAGCCCAAGGACTAAATACGAGCAGTACTTC. Its protein product is CASSPRTKYEQYF.

This clonotype was counted between two and nine times. The chain uses TRBV12-3 or TRBV12-4 and TRBJ1-4, with 8 bases aligning to TRBD1. This CDR3 is built from 15 residues. After removal of 5 bases from V and 6 bases from J, the junction contained 8 bases not matched to a gene. CDR3 sequence: CASSPGQGIDEKLFF. The DNA of the CDR3 is TGTGCCAGCAGTCCCGGACAGGGAATAGATGAAAAACTGTTTTTT.

This clonotype was seen only a few times. The rearrangement joins TRBV20-1 to TRBJ1-1, with TRBD1 matching 7 bases. Losses at the gene ends were 6 bases for V and 3 bases for J; bases not matched to a gene: 10. Looked up from germline, CDR1 is DFQATT and CDR2 is SNEGSKA (reference sequence). This CDR3 comprises 14 residues. The CDR3 loop is CSAQRGGTDTEAFF. In DNA, the CDR3 is TGCAGTGCCCAAAGAGGGGGCACGGACACTGAAGCTTTCTTT.

This clonotype was detected a few times. V is TRBV20-1 and J is TRBJ1-1; TRBD1 might be the D (5 bases). The CDR3 consists of 14 residues. V lost 6 bases and J 3 bases, leaving 17 bases between the germline ends. Germline loops: CDR1 DFQATT, CDR2 SNEGSKA (reference sequence). This chain's CDR3 is CSAQMGGLDTEAFF. The CDR3, as DNA: TGCAGTGCCCAGATGGGGGGTTTGGACACTGAAGCTTTCTTT.

The chain joins TRBV27 to TRBJ1-1; 7 nucleotides align to TRBD1. The CDR3 totals 13 residues. Germline V CDR1 and CDR2: MNHEY, SMNVEV (reference sequence). J gave up 7 bases and V 4 bases, and 6 bases lay outside the gene matches. DNA of the CDR3: TGTGCCAGCAGTTCCGACAGGGTCGGTGAAGCTTTCTTT. Translated, it gives CASSSDRVGEAFF.

The CDR3 DNA sequence: TGTGCCAGCAGCCCTGCTCCCACCGGGGAGCTGTTTTTT. Translated, it gives CASSPAPTGELFF. This chain connects TRBV11-2 to TRBJ2-2; D unclear. Germline assignment: CDR1 SGHAT and CDR2 FQNNGV. V lost 5 bases to trimming and J lost 4 bases, with 8 bases between them. The CDR3 spans 13 residues.

The rearrangement uses TRBV7-2 and TRBJ1-4; 9 nucleotides line up with TRBD1. With 5 bases clipped from V and 6 bases from J, the junction kept 7 bases outside the gene matches. Germline loops: CDR1 SGHTA, CDR2 FQGNSA. The CDR3 length is 15 residues. CDR3 sequence (DNA): TGTGCCAGCAGCGACCGGGACAGGGCCGATGAAAAACTGTTTTTT. It encodes CASSDRDRADEKLFF. The variable domain in full, completed from reference TRBV7-2 and TRBJ1-4, reads GAGVSQSPSNKVTEKGKDVELRCDPISGHTALYWYRQSLGQGLEFLIYFQGNSAPDKSGLPSDRFSAERTGGSVSTLTIQRTQQEDSAVYLCASSDRDRADEKLFFGSGTQLSVL.

In this sample, this clonotype turned up a few times. This CDR3 reads CASSRQGLAYTYEQYF. CDR3 sequence (DNA): TGTGCCAGCAGTCGTCAGGGACTAGCGTATACCTACGAGCAGTACTTC. The V and J genes are TRBV6-2 or TRBV6-3 and TRBJ2-7, with TRBD2 identical over 10 bases. CDR3 length equals 16 residues. V trimming: 5 bases; J trimming: 2 bases; junction bases outside the gene matches: 9. CDR1 MNHEY and CDR2 SVGEGT come from the germline V gene.

The chain employs TRBV4-1 and TRBJ1-6; D remains unclear. The V gene's germline CDR1 is MGHRA and CDR2 YSYEKL. V shed 4 bases and J shed 10 bases, with 8 bases lying between them. The CDR3 has 12 amino acids. The CDR3 loop reads CASSPPGSPLHF. The CDR3 DNA reads TGCGCCAGCAGCCCGCCCGGGTCACCCCTCCACTTT.

The rearrangement links TRBV20-1 to TRBJ2-7; 9 bases map to TRBD2. CDR1 is DFQATT, CDR2 SNEGSKA, per germline (reference sequence). Unmatched junction bases numbered 5, after V lost 2 bases and J lost 0 bases. The CDR3 has 15 amino acids. DNA for the CDR3: TGCAGTGCTAGATCCTGGACTAGCGACTCCTACGAGCAGTACTTC. Protein: CSARSWTSDSYEQYF.

This chain uses TRBV24-1 with TRBJ2-3, with 12 bases identical to TRBD1. V gave up 8 bases and J gave up 6 bases; unmatched junction bases: 8. Germline assignment: CDR1 KGHDR and CDR2 SFDVKD. The CDR3 is 15 amino acids. CDR3 residues: CATMGDRGPSDTQYF. The CDR3 region has the DNA TGTGCCACCATGGGGGACAGGGGGCCATCGGATACGCAGTATTTT.

This clonotype turned up a few times. The chain carries TRBV4-3 and TRBJ2-7, with D perhaps TRBD1 (6 bases). CDR1 is LGHNA, CDR2 YSLEER, per germline. The CDR3 runs to 15 residues. V gave up 0 bases and J gave up 2 bases, with 11 bases separating them. The chain's CDR3 is CASSQDVGQTYEQYF. The CDR3 coding sequence is TGCGCCAGCAGCCAAGATGTGGGACAAACCTACGAGCAGTACTTC.

This clonotype was observed a handful of times. This chain joins TRBV12-3 or TRBV12-4 and TRBJ1-2, with D possibly being TRBD1 (6 bases). The V end lost 3 bases, the J end lost 7 bases, and 15 bases lay between the germline ends. This CDR3 region has 14 residues. The CDR3 DNA is TGTGCCAGCAGTTTTCGGGGACAAGGCGGTGGCTACACCTTC. The encoded protein is CASSFRGQGGGYTF.

This clonotype occurred many times. The chain is built from TRBV6-1 and TRBJ1-2; D might be TRBD1 (5 bases). The CDR3 covers 13 residues. Per the germline V gene, CDR1 is MNHNS and CDR2 is SASEGT. V lost 7 bases and J lost 7, with 16 bases in between. The CDR3 DNA follows: TGTGCCAGCAAGCGGACCCAGGGAGCTGGCTACACCTTC. Translated: CASKRTQGAGYTF.

V and J are TRBV20-1 and TRBJ2-7; tentatively, D is TRBD1 (5 bases). The V and J ends lost 1 base and 1 base respectively, with 8 bases between them. Germline lookup yields CDR1 DFQATT and CDR2 SNEGSKA (reference sequence). The CDR3 covers 13 residues. The CDR3, as DNA: TGCAGTGCTAGAGTGGACACGTCCTACGAGCAGTACTTC. It encodes CSARVDTSYEQYF.

A few counts support this clonotype. This chain joins TRBV20-1 and TRBJ1-1, with D unclear. Trimming stripped 6 bases from V and 0 bases from J, with 14 bases between. CDR1 is DFQATT and CDR2 is SNEGSKA in the germline V gene (reference sequence). The CDR3 extends over 14 amino acids. This CDR3 reads CSATMPGMNTEAFF. CDR3 DNA sequence: TGCAGTGCCACTATGCCGGGTATGAACACTGAAGCTTTCTTT.

This clonotype was picked up a small number of times. The chain couples TRBV29-1 to TRBJ1-5, with D uncertain. Germline V gene lookup returns CDR1 SQVTM and CDR2 ANQGSEA. V lost 3 bases, J lost 3 bases, and 9 bases lay in between. The CDR3 loop spans 13 amino acids. CDR3 in amino acids: CSVDMGNNQPQHF. DNA for the CDR3: TGCAGCGTTGATATGGGGAACAATCAGCCCCAGCATTTT.

The V gene is TRBV10-3, the J gene TRBJ1-2, with unresolved D. The germline V and J ends were trimmed by 8 bases and 5 bases, with 15 bases remaining between them. The CDR3 runs to 13 residues. Per germline, CDR1 ENHRY and CDR2 SYGVKD. In DNA, the CDR3 is TGTGCCATCTCCCCCCCGGAATCTTATGGCTACACCTTC. Translated: CAISPPESYGYTF.

V gene TRBV20-1 combines with J gene TRBJ2-2; D might be TRBD1 (6 bases). The CDR3 length is 17 residues. CDR1 DFQATT and CDR2 SNEGSKA come from the germline V gene (reference sequence). Between the trimmed V and J ends, which lost 1 base and 3 bases, there was a span of 18 bases. CDR3 protein: CSARGLRQVVDTGELFF. The CDR3 bases are TGCAGTGCTAGAGGCCTAAGACAGGTCGTGGACACCGGGGAGCTGTTTTTT.

V usage is TRBV18 and J usage is TRBJ2-7; 8 nucleotides align to TRBD1. Germline assignment: CDR1 KGHSH and CDR2 LQKENI. The CDR3 is made up of 13 amino acids. The J segment lost 6 bases and the V segment lost 6 bases, leaving 7 bases of the junction unmatched. The DNA of the CDR3 is TGTGCCAGCTCCCAACAGGGGGTCGGCGAGCAGTACTTC. Protein sequence: CASSQQGVGEQYF.